Sequencing of this T cell receptor (beta chain) was carried out in a study of OX40 agonist ivuxolimab in advanced cancers. This clone was recorded once. The antigen remains unidentified. The CDR3 is 15 residues long. Unmatched junction bases numbered 7, after V lost 5 bases and J lost 4 bases. Germline V lookup: CDR1 SGHTA, CDR2 FQGNSA. Study-wide findings and caveats: Doses of 0.1 to 3.0 mg/kg were accompanied by clonal expansion of CD4+ and CD8+ blood T cells by week 6.

Measured with immunoSEQ multiplex PCR; TCRdb has only the in-frame clones, and not every one. The sample includes just over 95,000 clones, about 85% of them seen just once. The receptor was derived from an adult with an advanced solid tumor such as melanoma, head and neck, liver or kidney cancer. The material was CD4+ or CD8+ T cells sorted from blood, obtained in a trial of the OX40 agonist ivuxolimab. The chain uses TRBV7-2 and TRBJ1-2; 10 bases fit TRBD1. CDR3 sequence (DNA): TGTGCCAGCAGCGGCCTAGGGACAGGGGTCTATGGCTACACCTTC. This encodes CASSGLGTGVYGYTF.